This T cell receptor (beta chain) came from a study of blood T cell repertoires in COVID-19. Symptom resolution, clearance, or two negative PCRs marked donors in Cohort 3 as recovered. Here immunoSEQ multiplex PCR was the method, and the copy in TCRdb shows in-frame clones only, minus some. The sample shows about 300,000 clones, about 89% of them seen only once. Trimming cost V 3 bases and J 1 base; bases outside gene matches: 1. Germline V gene data show CDR1 as SGHAT and CDR2 as FQNNGV. The CDR3 runs 15 residues. Sequenced material: PBMCs or T cells enriched from blood (not recorded which). The gene calls are TRBV11-2 and TRBJ2-3; 10 bases line up with TRBD2. The TCR was taken from a woman aged 18-29 years who had recovered from COVID-19. CDR3 sequence reads: CASSLLAGGTDTQYF. The CDR3 coding sequence is TGTGCCAGCAGCTTGCTAGCGGGGGGCACAGATACGCAGTATTTT.